Below are 28 T cell receptor beta chains sequenced from a single sample in a study of Ad26.COV2.S vaccination and SARS-CoV-2 variants. Described treatment: around 19 received Ad26.COV2.S at low or high dose, single or two shots; 5 received placebo; per-sample allocation not given. Following the first vaccine or placebo injection, samples were taken on day 63. Data came from immunoSEQ multiplex PCR; TCRdb stores just in-frame clones and leaves some out. Among 300,000 to 400,000 clones listed, about nine tenths were seen once. The input for sequencing was peripheral blood, taken in a trial of Ad26.COV2.S vaccine versus placebo. The receptor set was obtained from a person between 18 and 65 years old who received the Ad26.COV2.S COVID-19 vaccine or a placebo.

The CDR3 DNA reads TGTGCCAGCAGCCAAGAGTGGGGCTCTGGGGCCAACGTCCTGACTTTC. This codes for CASSQEWGSGANVLTF. This sequence joins TRBV3-1 (or the pseudogene TRBV3-2) and TRBJ2-6; no reliable D call. Germline-derived CDR1 and CDR2 are LGHDT and YNNKEL (reference sequence). CDR3 length: 16 amino acids. Trimming took 0 bases from V and 0 from J, leaving 6 bases between them.

This sequence joins TRBV9 and TRBJ2-3; weak D call: TRBD1 (5 bases). The germline gives CDR1 SGDLS, CDR2 YYNGEE. Trimming left V 0 bases short and J 2 bases short, with 10 bases between. The CDR3 length is 15 residues. Here the CDR3 DNA reads TGTGCCAGCAGCGTAGAGGGGCACCTCACAGATACGCAGTATTTT. Translating it yields CASSVEGHLTDTQYF.

The chain links TRBV29-1 to TRBJ1-2, with a possible D match to TRBD1 (5 bases). CDR3 length: 15 residues. Trimming stripped 0 bases from V and 8 bases from J, with 19 bases between. Germline V gives CDR1 SQVTM, CDR2 ANQGSEA. This CDR3 reads CSVEEIGAGGRGYTF. DNA for the CDR3: TGCAGCGTTGAAGAAATTGGGGCTGGCGGACGGGGCTACACCTTC.

Regarding this clone: Mismatch with germline at one junction end may stem from a read error. The chain has TRBV29-1 and TRBJ2-3; 12 bases line up with TRBD1. Germline V gene data show CDR1 as SQVTM and CDR2 as ANQGSEA. This CDR3 region has 16 residues. This CDR3 is CSVEGTGGWGTDTQYF. CDR3 nucleotides: TGCAGCGTCGAAGGGACAGGGGGCTGGGGCACAGATACGCAGTATTTT.

The genes are TRBV4-3 and TRBJ2-6; 7 nucleotides agree with TRBD1. There are 16 residues in the CDR3. CDR1 is LGHNA, CDR2 YSLEER, per germline. Unmatched junction bases numbered 3, after V lost 4 bases and J lost 0 bases. The CDR3 sequence is CASSPWDSSGANVLTF. In DNA, the CDR3 is TGCGCCAGCAGCCCATGGGACAGCTCTGGGGCCAACGTCCTGACTTTC.

The chain is built from TRBV27 and TRBJ1-2; TRBD1 agrees at 7 bases. Germline V gives CDR1 MNHEY, CDR2 SMNVEV (reference sequence). The V segment lost 5 bases and the J segment 7 bases; nucleotides outside the gene matches: 7. There are 13 residues in the CDR3. CDR3 sequence (DNA): TGTGCCAGCAGTAAACCGGGACAGACTGGCTACACCTTC. Residues: CASSKPGQTGYTF.

The rearrangement uses TRBV7-8 and TRBJ2-1; tentative D call: TRBD1 (6 bases). Germline V gene data show CDR1 as SGHVS and CDR2 as FQNEAQ. The CDR3 has 11 residues. Trimming left V 4 bases short and J 15 bases short, with 13 bases between. This CDR3 reads CASSSGALMFF. CDR3 DNA: TGTGCCAGCAGCTCAGGGGCTTTGATGTTCTTC.

The chain carries TRBV4-3 and TRBJ1-6; D is unresolved. The V gene's germline CDR1 is LGHNA and CDR2 YSLEER. Trimming took 0 bases from V and 5 from J, leaving 17 bases between them. The CDR3 contains 18 residues. CDR3 protein: CASSQDLIQDTHNSPLHF. The CDR3 DNA reads as TGCGCCAGCAGCCAAGACCTAATCCAGGATACCCATAATTCACCCCTCCACTTT.

The rearrangement joins TRBV28 to TRBJ1-1; no definite D call. Trimming took 6 bases from V and 2 from J, leaving 7 bases between them. Germline CDR1 MDHEN, CDR2 SYDVKM. The CDR3 contains 12 residues. The CDR3 nucleotides read TGTGCCAGCAGATACGATAACACTGAAGCTTTCTTT. It specifies CASRYDNTEAFF.

The genes are TRBV11-2 and TRBJ1-2, with D perhaps TRBD1 (5 bases). The ends were cut back, 5 bases at V and 3 bases at J, with 16 bases in the middle. The germline V gene encodes CDR1 SGHAT and CDR2 FQNNGV. The CDR3 covers 15 residues. The CDR3 nucleotides are TGTGCCAGCAGCCCCCGGGGGGGGAGGTACTATGGCTACACCTTC. It specifies CASSPRGGRYYGYTF.

For the CDR3, the DNA is TGTGCCAGCAGCTCTGGACGACAGGGGCTGAGCTATGGCTACACCTTC. Encoded protein: CASSSGRQGLSYGYTF. The V call is TRBV11-2, the J call TRBJ1-2; TRBD1 matches at 8 bases. V shed 4 bases and J 4 bases; nucleotides not matched to a gene: 11. Per the germline V gene, CDR1 is SGHAT and CDR2 is FQNNGV. The CDR3 has 16 amino acids.

The rearrangement uses TRBV12-3 or TRBV12-4 and TRBJ2-3, with D tentatively TRBD2 (6 bases). The CDR3 contains 13 residues. Trimming took off 10 bases at V and 2 bases at J, with 13 bases between the two ends. The CDR3 nucleotides are TGTGCCATCTCGGGCGGGACCACAGATACGCAGTATTTT. This codes for CAISGGTTDTQYF.

The chain links TRBV24-1 to TRBJ2-5; D is unresolved. This CDR3 comprises 13 residues. Germline-derived CDR1 and CDR2 are KGHDR and SFDVKD. Between the trimmed V and J ends, which lost 6 bases and 3 bases, there was a span of 10 bases. The DNA of the CDR3 is TGTGCCACCAGTTATGGGCCCAAAGAGACCCAGTACTTC. Its protein product is CATSYGPKETQYF.

This chain connects TRBV6-5 to TRBJ2-7, with TRBD2 identical over 12 bases. Germline V gene sequence: CDR1 MNHEY, CDR2 SVGAGI. CDR3 length: 15 amino acids. Trimming cost V 5 bases and J 1 base; bases outside gene matches: 3. This CDR3 reads CASSPLAGGSYEQYF. The DNA of the CDR3 is TGTGCCAGCAGTCCCCTAGCGGGGGGGTCCTACGAGCAGTACTTC.

The chain is built from TRBV7-2 and TRBJ2-3, with TRBD2 matching over 9 bases. The V and J ends lost 4 bases and 6 bases, in that order; junction bases with no gene match: 8. The CDR3 runs to 15 residues. Germline V lookup: CDR1 SGHTA, CDR2 FQGNSA. CDR3 sequence: CASSSPAGGTDTQYF. The CDR3 DNA reads TGTGCCAGCAGCTCACCAGCGGGAGGTACCGATACGCAGTATTTT.

This clone was seen only once. The chain carries TRBV3-1 (or the pseudogene TRBV3-2) and TRBJ2-6; possibly TRBD2 for D (6 bases). The length of the CDR3 is 15 residues. Germline-derived CDR1 and CDR2 are LGHDT and YNNKEL (reference sequence). V was cut by 1 base and J by 2 bases, with 6 bases left in between. Written as DNA, the CDR3 is TGTGCCAGCAGCCAAGGGAGGGCTGGGGCCAACGTCCTGACTTTC. This translates into CASSQGRAGANVLTF.

The gene calls are TRBV9 and TRBJ2-5, with D perhaps assigned TRBD1 or TRBD2 (6 bases each). The CDR3 length is 15 residues. The V end was cut by 4 bases, the J end by 4 bases, with 17 bases between. The germline CDR1 and CDR2 sequences are SGDLS and YYNGEE. In DNA, the CDR3 is TGTGCCAGCAGCCAAGGGAGGACCAGGGGAGAGACCCAGTACTTC. It is translated as CASSQGRTRGETQYF.

The CDR3, as DNA: TGTGCCAGCAGTTACGAGGGAGGGACGAACACTGAAGCTTTCTTT. It yields the protein CASSYEGGTNTEAFF. The J gene is TRBJ1-1, the V gene TRBV6-5, with D possibly TRBD1 on 5 matching bases. The CDR3 totals 15 residues. In germline, CDR1 is MNHEY, CDR2 SVGAGI. Trimming pared 2 bases from V and 1 base from J, leaving 11 bases between.

This clone came up once. This rearrangement joins TRBV11-3 to TRBJ2-5; tentatively, D is TRBD2 (5 bases). V was shortened by 2 bases and J by 0 bases, with 7 bases between the two germline ends. This CDR3 spans 14 amino acids. Germline values: CDR1 SGHNT, CDR2 YENEEA. The CDR3: CASSLWGDQETQYF. In DNA, the CDR3 is TGTGCCAGCAGCTTATGGGGAGACCAAGAGACCCAGTACTTC.

The chain uses TRBV3-1 (or the pseudogene TRBV3-2) and TRBJ2-4; 9 nucleotides match TRBD1. The junction had 15 bases not matched to a gene; V was cut back by 1 base and J by 2 bases. The CDR3 covers 20 residues. The germline V gene has CDR1 LGHDT and CDR2 YNNKEL (reference sequence). The CDR3 protein is CASSQGGTGRFFGTKNIQYF. Here the CDR3 DNA reads TGTGCCAGCAGCCAAGGGGGGACAGGGCGGTTTTTCGGGACCAAAAACATTCAGTACTTC.

This chain connects TRBV6-2 or TRBV6-3 to TRBJ2-2, with D hard to call. Trimming shortened V by 2 bases and J by 5 bases, and 12 bases separated the two germline ends. Per germline, CDR1 MNHEY and CDR2 SVGEGT. The CDR3 loop spans 15 amino acids. The CDR3 reads CASSYGSAVTGELFF. CDR3 sequence (DNA): TGTGCCAGCAGTTACGGGTCAGCAGTGACCGGGGAGCTGTTTTTT.

The V and J genes are TRBV28 and TRBJ2-1, with TRBD1 matching over 9 bases. Trimming at V came to 6 bases and at J to 7 bases, leaving 10 bases not matched to a gene. Germline values: CDR1 MDHEN, CDR2 SYDVKM. The CDR3 runs 15 residues. CDR3 nucleotide sequence: TGTGCCAGCAGAAACAGGGACAGGGTCAGAAATGAGCAGTTCTTC. As protein: CASRNRDRVRNEQFF.

This clone was detected once. The chain joins TRBV5-1 to TRBJ2-1; D gene uncertain. Germline CDR1 and CDR2: SGHRS and YFSETQ. This CDR3 has 16 amino acids. Trimming pared 6 bases from V and 8 bases from J, leaving 24 bases between. The CDR3 DNA reads TGCGCCAGCACCACGAACACCCAGGAATTTGGGGATGAGCAGTTCTTC. Translated: CASTTNTQEFGDEQFF.

The genes are TRBV7-9 and TRBJ2-3, with 9 nucleotides matching TRBD1. CDR1 SEHNR and CDR2 FQNEAQ come from the germline V gene (reference sequence). The CDR3 runs to 16 residues. The V and J ends lost 6 bases and 6 bases, in that order; junction bases with no gene match: 13. Written as DNA, the CDR3 is TGTGCCAGCAGTTATACCACAGGGGGCATAAGGGATACGCAGTATTTT. Amino acid sequence: CASSYTTGGIRDTQYF.

The rearrangement uses TRBV28 and TRBJ2-3; D is undetermined. With 8 bases removed from V and 4 bases from J, the gap between germline ends came to 13 bases. CDR3 size: 13 residues. Per the germline V gene, CDR1 is MDHEN and CDR2 is SYDVKM. CDR3 sequence (DNA): TGTGCCAGCGGATCAGGTGTTCCAGATACGCAGTATTTT. Encoded protein: CASGSGVPDTQYF.

This clone came up once. The rearrangement joins TRBV10-3 to TRBJ1-3; perhaps TRBD1 as D (6 bases). This CDR3 comprises 16 residues. Germline CDR1 and CDR2: ENHRY and SYGVKD. With 5 bases removed from V and 0 bases from J, the gap between germline ends came to 14 bases. CDR3 nucleotides: TGTGCCATCAGTCCTACCGGACAGAGCTCTGGAAACACCATATATTTT. This translates into CAISPTGQSSGNTIYF.

The chain is built from TRBV6-5 and TRBJ2-5; the D gene could be TRBD1 or TRBD2 (6 bases each). Trimming removed 0 bases at V and 5 bases at J, with 10 bases between. From germline, CDR1 is MNHEY and CDR2 SVGAGI. The CDR3 totals 14 residues. This chain's CDR3 is CASSYSRGQETQYF. The CDR3 DNA reads as TGTGCCAGCAGTTACTCCCGGGGGCAGGAGACCCAGTACTTC.

This clone was detected only a few times. CDR3 protein: CASSESVPAGSYEQYF. Written as DNA, the CDR3 is TGCGCCAGCAGTGAGTCGGTTCCGGCAGGGTCCTACGAGCAGTACTTC. V usage is TRBV10-1 and J usage is TRBJ2-7, with a possible D match to TRBD1 (5 bases). Germline assignment: CDR1 WNHNN and CDR2 SYGVQD (reference sequence). The CDR3 has 16 residues. V was trimmed by 0 bases and J by 1 base, leaving 13 bases between them.